This TCR beta chain came from a study of cytomegalovirus exposure and HLA in healthy donors. On the study more broadly: Unique TCR beta sequences numbering fewer than 130 million came from 150 million to 200 million T cells in an earlier analysis. Regarding the study as a whole: It was assumed in the presence/absence analyses that sequencing depth was roughly uniform across donors.

A remark on this clone: The antigen is undetermined.

This CDR3 is built from 17 residues. V lost 0 bases and J lost 5; bases outside the gene matches: 11. Germline values: CDR1 MGHRA, CDR2 YSYEKL. PCR employed 60 Vbeta and 13 Jbeta primers. The repertoire was sequenced with immunoSEQ multiplex PCR; TCRdb's copy has only in-frame clones and lacks some. The listing records 77,000 or so clones. Input material: PBMCs. This TCR was sampled from a man aged 25 to 40 in good health and CMV-seronegative. The chain is built from TRBV4-1 and TRBJ1-2; 8 bases are shared with TRBD1. For the CDR3, the DNA is TGCGCCAGCAGCCAAGATTCCGACAGGGGTTATTGGTATGGCTACACCTTC. Its protein product is CASSQDSDRGYWYGYTF.